Shown below are 4 T cell receptor beta chains from a single sample sequenced in a study of cytomegalovirus exposure and HLA in healthy donors. The primer mix had 60 Vbeta and 13 Jbeta primers. Sequenced by immunoSEQ multiplex PCR; TCRdb stores in-frame clones only, minus some. The sample records approximately 100,000 clones, approximately 77% being singletons. The specimen was PBMCs. These receptors were taken from a woman aged 40 to 50 in good health and CMV-seronegative.

This clone was picked up a small number of times. The V gene is TRBV2, the J gene TRBJ1-3; TRBD1 matches at 7 bases. The junction had 6 bases not matched to a gene; V was cut back by 5 bases and J by 2 bases. The V gene's germline CDR1 is SNHLY and CDR2 FYNNEI. The CDR3 is made up of 15 amino acids. The CDR3 bases are TGTGCCAGCAGTTTGACAGGGAACCCTGGAAACACCATATATTTT. This gives the protein CASSLTGNPGNTIYF.

The DNA for the CDR3 is TGTGCCAGCAGTAAGGACAGGGCCTTTGGGGAGCAGTACTTC. The encoded protein is CASSKDRAFGEQYF. The gene calls are TRBV6-6 and TRBJ2-7; 8 positions match TRBD1. J was trimmed by 7 bases and V by 5 bases; bases with no gene match: 10. This CDR3 region has 14 residues. Per germline, CDR1 MNHNY and CDR2 SVGAGI (reference sequence).

Note on this clone: An end of the junction differs from the germline gene, which may be a read error. The chain uses TRBV7-3 and TRBJ2-3; 9 nucleotides agree with TRBD2. Germline-derived CDR1 and CDR2 are SGHTA and FQGTGA. The CDR3 contains 13 residues. CDR3 loop: CASSLRASGVILF. The CDR3 bases are TGTGCCAGCAGCTTAAGAGCTAGCGGGGTGATCCTCTTT.

This clone has only one observation. V gene TRBV4-1 combines with J gene TRBJ2-3, with 10 positions matching TRBD2. The J segment lost 2 bases and the V segment lost 4 bases, leaving 6 bases of the junction unmatched. In germline, CDR1 is MGHRA, CDR2 YSYEKL. This CDR3 contains 16 residues. The CDR3 reads CASSLLAGTITDTQYF. DNA for the CDR3: TGCGCCAGCAGCCTACTAGCGGGGACCATCACAGATACGCAGTATTTT.